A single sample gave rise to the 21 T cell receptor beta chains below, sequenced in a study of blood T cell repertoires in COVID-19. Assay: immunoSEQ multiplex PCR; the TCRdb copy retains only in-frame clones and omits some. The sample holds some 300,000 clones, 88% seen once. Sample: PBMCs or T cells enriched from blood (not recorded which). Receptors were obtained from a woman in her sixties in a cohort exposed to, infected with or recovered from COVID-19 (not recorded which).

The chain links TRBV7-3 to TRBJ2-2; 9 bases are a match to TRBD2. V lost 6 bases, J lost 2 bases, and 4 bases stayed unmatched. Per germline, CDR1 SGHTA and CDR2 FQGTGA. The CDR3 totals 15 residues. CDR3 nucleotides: TGTGCCAGCAGACGACTAGCGGCTAACACCGGGGAGCTGTTTTTT. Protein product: CASRRLAANTGELFF.

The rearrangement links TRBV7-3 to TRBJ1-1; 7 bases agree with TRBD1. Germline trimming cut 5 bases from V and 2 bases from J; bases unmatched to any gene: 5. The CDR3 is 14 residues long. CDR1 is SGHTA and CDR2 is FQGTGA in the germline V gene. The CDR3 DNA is TGTGCCAGCAGCGAAGGACAGGTCAACACTGAAGCTTTCTTT. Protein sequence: CASSEGQVNTEAFF.

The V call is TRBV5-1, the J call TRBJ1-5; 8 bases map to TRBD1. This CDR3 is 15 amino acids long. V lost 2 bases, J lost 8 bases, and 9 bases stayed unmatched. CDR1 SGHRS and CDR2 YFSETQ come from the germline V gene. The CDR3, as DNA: TGCGCCAGCAGCTTCACGGGACAGGCCAAAGAGCCCCAGCATTTT. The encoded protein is CASSFTGQAKEPQHF.

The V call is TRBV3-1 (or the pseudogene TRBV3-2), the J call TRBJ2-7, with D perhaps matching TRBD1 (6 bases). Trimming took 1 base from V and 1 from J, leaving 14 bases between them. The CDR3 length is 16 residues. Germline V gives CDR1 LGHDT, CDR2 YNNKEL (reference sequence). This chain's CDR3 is CASSQGSAGASYEQYF. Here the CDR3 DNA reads TGTGCCAGCAGCCAAGGCTCGGCAGGGGCGTCCTACGAGCAGTACTTC.

CDR3 nucleotides: TGTGCCAGCAGCCTGGACTTCTACGAGCAGTACTTC. Translation gives CASSLDFYEQYF. The chain is built from TRBV5-5 and TRBJ2-7; possibly TRBD2 for D (5 bases). The germline CDR1 and CDR2 sequences are SGHKS and YYEKEE (reference sequence). CDR3 length: 12 amino acids. V lost 4 bases and J lost 3, with 8 bases in between.

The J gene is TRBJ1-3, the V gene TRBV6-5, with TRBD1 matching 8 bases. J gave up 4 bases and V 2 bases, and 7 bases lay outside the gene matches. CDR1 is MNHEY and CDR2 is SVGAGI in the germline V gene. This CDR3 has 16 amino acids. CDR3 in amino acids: CASSYRQGTPGNTIYF. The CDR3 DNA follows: TGTGCCAGCAGTTACCGACAGGGGACCCCAGGAAACACCATATATTTT.

The CDR3 spells CASSLGRGTDTQYF. DNA for the CDR3: TGTGCCAGCAGCTTAGGTCGGGGCACAGATACGCAGTATTTT. This sequence joins TRBV11-3 and TRBJ2-3; D is ambiguous. The V gene's germline CDR1 is SGHNT and CDR2 YENEEA. Trimming pared 1 base from V and 1 base from J, leaving 6 bases between. This CDR3 region has 14 residues.

CDR3 amino acids: CASSPPGQGDYTIYF. The CDR3 coding sequence is TGCGCCAGCAGCCCCCCGGGACAGGGGGACTACACCATATATTTT. The rearrangement links TRBV4-1 to TRBJ1-3; the match to TRBD1 covers 11 bases. The CDR3 consists of 15 residues. Germline V gene data show CDR1 as MGHRA and CDR2 as YSYEKL. V lost 4 bases, J lost 8 bases, and 7 bases stayed unmatched.

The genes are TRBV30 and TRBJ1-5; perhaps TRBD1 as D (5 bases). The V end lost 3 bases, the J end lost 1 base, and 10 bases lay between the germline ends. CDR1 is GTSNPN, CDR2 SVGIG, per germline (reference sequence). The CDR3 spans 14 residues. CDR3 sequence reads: CAWSVDRSNQPQHF. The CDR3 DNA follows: TGTGCCTGGAGCGTAGACAGAAGCAATCAGCCCCAGCATTTT.

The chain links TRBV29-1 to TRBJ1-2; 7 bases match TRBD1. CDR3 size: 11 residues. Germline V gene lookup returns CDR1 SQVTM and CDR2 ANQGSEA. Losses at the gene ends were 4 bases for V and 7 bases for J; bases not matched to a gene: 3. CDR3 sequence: CSVGQGSGYTF. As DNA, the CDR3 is TGCAGCGTTGGACAGGGCTCTGGCTACACCTTC.

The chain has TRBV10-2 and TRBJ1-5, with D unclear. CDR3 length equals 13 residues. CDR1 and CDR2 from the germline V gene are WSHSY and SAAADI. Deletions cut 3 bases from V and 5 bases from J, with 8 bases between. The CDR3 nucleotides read TGCGCCAGCAGTGACAGGCAGTATCAGCCCCAGCATTTT. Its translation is CASSDRQYQPQHF.

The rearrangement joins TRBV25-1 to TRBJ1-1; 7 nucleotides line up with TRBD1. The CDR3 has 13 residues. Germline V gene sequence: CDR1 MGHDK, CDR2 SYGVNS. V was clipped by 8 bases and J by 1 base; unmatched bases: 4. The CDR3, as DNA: TGTGCCAGCTTGGACAGGCGGAACACTGAAGCTTTCTTT. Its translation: CASLDRRNTEAFF.

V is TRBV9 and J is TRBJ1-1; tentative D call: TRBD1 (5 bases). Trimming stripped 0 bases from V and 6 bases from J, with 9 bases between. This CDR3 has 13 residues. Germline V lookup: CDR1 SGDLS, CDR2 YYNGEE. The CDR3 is CASSVGGGAEAFF. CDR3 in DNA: TGTGCCAGCAGCGTAGGAGGAGGGGCTGAAGCTTTCTTT.

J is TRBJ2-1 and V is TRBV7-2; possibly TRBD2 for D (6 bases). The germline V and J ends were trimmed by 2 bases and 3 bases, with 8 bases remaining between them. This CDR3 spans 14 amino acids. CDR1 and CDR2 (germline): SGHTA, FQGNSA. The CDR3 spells CASSLQGGYNEQFF. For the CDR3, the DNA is TGTGCCAGCAGCTTACAGGGAGGCTACAATGAGCAGTTCTTC.

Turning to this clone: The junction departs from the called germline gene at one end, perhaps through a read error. Here the CDR3 reads CGVRGIAKNIQYF. The CDR3 DNA follows: TGCGGCGTAAGGGGAATAGCCAAAAACATTCAGTACTTC. V gene TRBV29-1 combines with J gene TRBJ2-4, with D maybe TRBD1 (5 bases). This CDR3 has 13 amino acids. Per the germline V gene, CDR1 is SQVTM and CDR2 is ANQGSEA.

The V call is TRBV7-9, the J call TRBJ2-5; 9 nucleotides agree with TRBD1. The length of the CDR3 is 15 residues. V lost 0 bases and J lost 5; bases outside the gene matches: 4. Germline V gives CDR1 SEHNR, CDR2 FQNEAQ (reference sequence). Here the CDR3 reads CASSLAGQGIETQYF. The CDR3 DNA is TGTGCCAGCAGCTTAGCGGGACAGGGAATCGAGACCCAGTACTTC.

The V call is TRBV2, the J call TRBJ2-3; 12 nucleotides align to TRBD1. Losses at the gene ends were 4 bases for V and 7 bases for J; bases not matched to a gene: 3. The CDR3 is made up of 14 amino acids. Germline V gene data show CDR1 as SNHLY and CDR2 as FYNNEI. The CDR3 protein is CASSVGTGGYTQYF. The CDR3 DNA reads TGTGCCAGCAGTGTTGGGACAGGGGGCTATACGCAGTATTTT.

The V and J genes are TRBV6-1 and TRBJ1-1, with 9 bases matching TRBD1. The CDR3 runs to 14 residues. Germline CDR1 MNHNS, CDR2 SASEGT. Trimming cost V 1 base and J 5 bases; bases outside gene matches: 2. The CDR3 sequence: CASSEGTGVTEAFF. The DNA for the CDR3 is TGTGCCAGCAGTGAAGGGACAGGGGTTACTGAAGCTTTCTTT.

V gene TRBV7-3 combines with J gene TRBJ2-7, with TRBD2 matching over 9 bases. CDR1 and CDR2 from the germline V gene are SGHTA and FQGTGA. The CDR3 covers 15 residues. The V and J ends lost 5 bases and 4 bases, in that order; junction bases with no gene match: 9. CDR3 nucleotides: TGTGCCAGCAGCCCCGTAGCGGGAGTCGGGTACGAGCAGTACTTC. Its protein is CASSPVAGVGYEQYF.

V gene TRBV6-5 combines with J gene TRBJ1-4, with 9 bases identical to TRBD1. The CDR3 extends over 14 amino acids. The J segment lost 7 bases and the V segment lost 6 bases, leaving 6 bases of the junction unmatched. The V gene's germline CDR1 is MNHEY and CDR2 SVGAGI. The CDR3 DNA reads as TGTGCCAGCAGGGAGACAGGGGGATCTGAAAAACTGTTTTTT. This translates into CASRETGGSEKLFF.

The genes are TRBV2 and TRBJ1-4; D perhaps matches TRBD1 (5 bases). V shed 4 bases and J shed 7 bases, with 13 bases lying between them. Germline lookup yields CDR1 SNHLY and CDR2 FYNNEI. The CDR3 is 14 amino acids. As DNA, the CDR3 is TGTGCCAGCAGTGGGGAGGGGAAGACTGAAAAACTGTTTTTT. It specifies CASSGEGKTEKLFF.